This T cell receptor (beta chain) was sequenced for a study of CD8 T cells in ankylosing spondylitis. Study results and caveats: Disease-linked clones bore a CD8+ phenotype, appearing relatively rarely in peripheral blood. Characteristic of ankylosing spondylitis blood, it appeared, was a TCR beta motif comprising about eight highly homologous variants. In ankylosing spondylitis patients, matched synovial fluid reportedly showed significant enrichment of disease-linked clones.

Making the TCR beta libraries involved quantitative 5'-RACE with molecular barcodes. TCRdb called the 5' RACE reads again in MiXCR, with one record for every CDR3 protein. This sample has just under 350,000 distinct CDR3 sequences, with under 15% found just once. This clonotype was seen repeatedly, ten times or more. Antigen specificity is unknown. The receptor was derived from a male donor with ankylosing spondylitis or in good health (not recorded which). Source material: blood, either unsorted or a sorted T cell fraction (not recorded which).

The CDR3 sequence: CASRPDGLSTGELFF. CDR3 DNA: TGCGCCAGCAGACCCGACGGACTTAGCACCGGGGAGCTGTTTTTT. The chain combines TRBV5-1 with TRBJ2-2, with D tentatively TRBD2 (5 bases). This CDR3 has 15 residues. V lost 5 bases to trimming and J lost 4 bases, with 15 bases between them. From germline, CDR1 is SGHRS and CDR2 YFSETQ.